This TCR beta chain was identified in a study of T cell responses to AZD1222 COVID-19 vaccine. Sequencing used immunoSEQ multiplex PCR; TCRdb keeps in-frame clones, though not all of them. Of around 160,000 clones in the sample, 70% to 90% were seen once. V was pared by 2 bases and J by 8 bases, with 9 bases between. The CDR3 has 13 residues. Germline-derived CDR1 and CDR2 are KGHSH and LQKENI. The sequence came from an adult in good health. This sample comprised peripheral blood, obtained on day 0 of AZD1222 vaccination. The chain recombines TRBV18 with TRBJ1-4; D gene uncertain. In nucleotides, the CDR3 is TGTGCCAGCTCACCAGGGATCGGCGAAAAACTGTTTTTT. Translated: CASSPGIGEKLFF.